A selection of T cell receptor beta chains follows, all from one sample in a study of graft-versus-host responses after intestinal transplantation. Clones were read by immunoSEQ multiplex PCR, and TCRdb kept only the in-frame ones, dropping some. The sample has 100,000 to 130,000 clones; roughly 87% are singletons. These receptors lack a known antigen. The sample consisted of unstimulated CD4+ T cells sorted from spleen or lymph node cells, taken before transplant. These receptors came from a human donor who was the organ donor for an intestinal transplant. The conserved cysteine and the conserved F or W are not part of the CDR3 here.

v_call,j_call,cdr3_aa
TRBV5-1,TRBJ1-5,ASSLGGTDNQPQH
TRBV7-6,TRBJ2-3,ASSKTGTGLAWGTDTQY
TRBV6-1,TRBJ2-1,ASTQDRVEQF
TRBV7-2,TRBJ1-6,ASSLGDRRDSPLH
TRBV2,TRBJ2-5,ASSGQRETQY
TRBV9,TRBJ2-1,ASSVSGGRYNEQF
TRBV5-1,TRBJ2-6,ASSLGWASSGANVLT
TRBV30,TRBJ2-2,ACNPPGLITGELF
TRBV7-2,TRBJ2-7,ASSLGLVGEQY
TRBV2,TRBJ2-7,ASSPGQGWYEQY
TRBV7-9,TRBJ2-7,ASSYGTGERSYEQY
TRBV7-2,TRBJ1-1,ASSPYLNTEAF
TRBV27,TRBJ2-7,ASTPGGGSYEQY
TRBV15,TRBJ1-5,ATSRDRATNQPQH
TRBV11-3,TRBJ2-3,ASMGTDTQY
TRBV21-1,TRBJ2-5,ASSTDRYWRSGETQY
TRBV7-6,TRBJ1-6,ASSLGQSPLH
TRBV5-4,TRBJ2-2,ASSLENRAGELF
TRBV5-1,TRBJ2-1,ASSSRVARGNLNEQF
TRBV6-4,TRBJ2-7,ASSGRQGLTYEQY
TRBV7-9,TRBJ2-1,ASSLATSSYNEQF
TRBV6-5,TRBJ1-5,ASSFFNRNQPQH
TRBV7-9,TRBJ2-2,ASSLSGMSTGELF
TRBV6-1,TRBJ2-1,ASIWDSGAYNEQF
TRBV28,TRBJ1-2,ASSIQGAEGYT
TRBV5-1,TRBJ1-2,ASSLDLGYGYT
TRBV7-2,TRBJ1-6,ASSLKGVAGSPLH
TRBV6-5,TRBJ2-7,ASTRQGMREQY
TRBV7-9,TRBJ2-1,ASSLAYLTSDNEQF
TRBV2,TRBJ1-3,AIGPGGAGGNTIY
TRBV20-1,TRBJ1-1,SVEGISMAF
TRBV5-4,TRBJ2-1,ASSLRAGGPGYEQF
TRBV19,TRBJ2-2,ASNRRTGGELF
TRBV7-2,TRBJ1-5,ASSLWGMGNQPQH
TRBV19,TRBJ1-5,ASSRLDGLFRQPQH
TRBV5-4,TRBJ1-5,ASSYGPNQPQH
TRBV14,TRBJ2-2,ASSQWGPANTGELF
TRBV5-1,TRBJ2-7,ASSPTQVLGLSYEQY
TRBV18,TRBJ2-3,ASSPRLAGEDTQY
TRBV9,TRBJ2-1,ASSVEGLAEQF